The rows below give T cell receptor beta chains drawn from one sample of a study of T cell responses to AZD1222 COVID-19 vaccine. Assay used: immunoSEQ multiplex PCR; TCRdb lists only in-frame clones, some missing. Of 60,000 to 75,000 clones detected, around 89% appear once; the ten largest clones hold over 25%. Sequences were derived from peripheral blood, sampled 28 days after the second AZD1222 dose. These receptors originate from an adult who received the AZD1222 COVID-19 vaccine. Both conserved end residues are part of each CDR3. Fields, in order: J gene, clone size, V gene, D gene, CDR3 protein, CDR3 DNA. The D gene is left open where the match is weak. For some rows the clone size is stated as once, few or many, or as a class when expanded; others skip it.

j_call: TRBJ2-7; clone_size: -; v_call: TRBV29-1; d_call: -; cdr3_aa: CSVRLARIGYERQYF; cdr3_nt: TGCAGCGTTCGTCTAGCGAGAATTGGCTACGAGCGGCAGTACTTC
j_call: TRBJ2-7; clone_size: once; v_call: TRBV11-3; d_call: TRBD1; cdr3_aa: CASRSRDSLLASYEQYF; cdr3_nt: TGTGCCAGCAGGTCACGGGACAGCTTATTAGCCTCCTACGAGCAGTACTTC
j_call: TRBJ1-4; clone_size: few; v_call: TRBV5-1; d_call: TRBD1; cdr3_aa: CASSEQGGGEKLFF; cdr3_nt: TGCGCCAGCAGCGAACAGGGGGGTGGTGAAAAACTGTTTTTT
j_call: TRBJ2-6; clone_size: -; v_call: TRBV9; d_call: -; cdr3_aa: CACCPVGGPSGANVLTF; cdr3_nt: TGTGCCTGCTGCCCTGTGGGGGGCCCCTCTGGGGCCAACGTCCTGACTTTC
j_call: TRBJ1-1; clone_size: -; v_call: TRBV6-2/TRBV6-3; d_call: -; cdr3_aa: CASSYTSTGLGTEAFF; cdr3_nt: TGTGCCAGCAGTTACACCTCGACAGGTTTGGGGACTGAAGCTTTCTTT
j_call: TRBJ1-5; clone_size: -; v_call: TRBV2; d_call: TRBD1; cdr3_aa: CASSPGQGARQPQHF; cdr3_nt: TGTGCCAGCAGTCCGGGACAGGGGGCGAGACAGCCCCAGCATTTT
j_call: TRBJ2-7; clone_size: -; v_call: TRBV11-3; d_call: -; cdr3_aa: CASSSGPLGSYEQYF; cdr3_nt: TGTGCCAGCAGCTCGGGCCCTCTGGGCTCCTACGAGCAGTACTTC
j_call: TRBJ2-5; clone_size: -; v_call: TRBV12-3/TRBV12-4; d_call: TRBD2; cdr3_aa: CASRLAGVETQYF; cdr3_nt: TGTGCCAGCCGACTAGCGGGAGTGGAGACCCAGTACTTC
j_call: TRBJ2-1; clone_size: -; v_call: TRBV7-2; d_call: -; cdr3_aa: CASSLHYRESSNEQFF; cdr3_nt: TGTGCCAGCAGCCTCCACTACAGGGAATCAAGCAATGAGCAGTTCTTC
j_call: TRBJ1-1; clone_size: -; v_call: TRBV9; d_call: -; cdr3_aa: CASSPRDTPEAFF; cdr3_nt: TGTGCCAGCAGCCCCCGGGACACCCCTGAAGCTTTCTTT
j_call: TRBJ1-6; clone_size: -; v_call: TRBV5-5; d_call: TRBD1; cdr3_aa: CASSSSQGNNSPLHF; cdr3_nt: TGTGCCAGCAGCTCGTCACAGGGGAATAATTCACCCCTCCACTTT
j_call: TRBJ2-7; clone_size: -; v_call: TRBV7-9; d_call: TRBD1; cdr3_aa: CASGQGALGYEQYF; cdr3_nt: TGTGCCAGCGGACAGGGGGCGCTTGGCTACGAGCAGTACTTC
j_call: TRBJ2-1; clone_size: -; v_call: TRBV9; d_call: TRBD2; cdr3_aa: CASSPVREGNEQFF; cdr3_nt: TGTGCCAGCAGCCCGGTTCGGGAGGGGAATGAGCAGTTCTTC
j_call: TRBJ2-7; clone_size: -; v_call: TRBV2; d_call: TRBD2; cdr3_aa: CASSVQAGGSAQYF; cdr3_nt: TGTGCCAGCAGCGTTCAAGCGGGAGGGTCCGCGCAGTACTTC
j_call: TRBJ2-5; clone_size: -; v_call: TRBV19; d_call: TRBD2; cdr3_aa: CASSGGGQETQYF; cdr3_nt: TGTGCCAGTAGCGGGGGGGGGCAAGAGACCCAGTACTTC
j_call: TRBJ2-7; clone_size: -; v_call: TRBV5-8; d_call: -; cdr3_aa: CASSLVRFGEQYF; cdr3_nt: TGTGCCAGCAGCTTGGTTCGGTTCGGCGAGCAGTACTTC
j_call: TRBJ2-2; clone_size: -; v_call: TRBV6-5; d_call: TRBD1; cdr3_aa: CATPNGQGSGELFF; cdr3_nt: TGTGCCACCCCAAATGGACAGGGAAGCGGGGAGCTGTTTTTT
j_call: TRBJ2-7; clone_size: -; v_call: TRBV19; d_call: TRBD1; cdr3_aa: CASSTDRGVHEQYF; cdr3_nt: TGTGCCAGTAGCACTGACAGGGGGGTCCACGAGCAGTACTTC
j_call: TRBJ1-2; clone_size: once; v_call: TRBV28; d_call: TRBD1; cdr3_aa: CASSRRWTGDGYTF; cdr3_nt: TGTGCCAGCAGCCGTAGGTGGACAGGGGACGGCTACACCTTC
j_call: TRBJ2-2; clone_size: once; v_call: TRBV6-2/TRBV6-3; d_call: TRBD1; cdr3_aa: CASSILPQGARTGELFF; cdr3_nt: TGTGCCAGCAGTATCCTGCCACAGGGGGCCCGAACCGGGGAGCTGTTTTTT
j_call: TRBJ2-7; clone_size: -; v_call: TRBV7-9; d_call: TRBD1; cdr3_aa: CASSLLTGEDEQYF; cdr3_nt: TGTGCCAGCAGCTTATTGACAGGGGAGGACGAGCAGTACTTC
j_call: TRBJ2-2; clone_size: -; v_call: TRBV11-2; d_call: -; cdr3_aa: CASSFGASHLNTGELFF; cdr3_nt: TGTGCCAGCAGCTTTGGCGCCAGCCACCTGAACACCGGGGAGCTGTTTTTT
j_call: TRBJ1-1; clone_size: -; v_call: TRBV5-1; d_call: TRBD1; cdr3_aa: CASSRDYRGTEAFF; cdr3_nt: TGCGCCAGCAGCCGGGATTACAGGGGTACTGAAGCTTTCTTT
j_call: TRBJ1-3; clone_size: -; v_call: TRBV5-5; d_call: -; cdr3_aa: CASSHRDNPGNTIYF; cdr3_nt: TGTGCCAGCAGCCACCGGGACAATCCTGGAAACACCATATATTTT